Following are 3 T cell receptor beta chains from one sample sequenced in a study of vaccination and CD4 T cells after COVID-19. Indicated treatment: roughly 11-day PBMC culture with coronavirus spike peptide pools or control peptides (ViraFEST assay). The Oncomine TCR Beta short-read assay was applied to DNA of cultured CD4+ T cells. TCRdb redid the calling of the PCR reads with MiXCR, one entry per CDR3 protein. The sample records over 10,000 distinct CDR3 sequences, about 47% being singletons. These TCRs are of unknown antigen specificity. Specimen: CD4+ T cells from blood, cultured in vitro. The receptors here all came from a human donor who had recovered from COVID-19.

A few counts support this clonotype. This CDR3 reads CASSLGLGNHYEQYF. CDR3 nucleotides: TGCGCCAGCAGCTTGGGTTTAGGGAATCACTACGAGCAGTACTTC. The chain is built from TRBV5-1 and TRBJ2-7; D call uncertain. The CDR3 sequence is 15 residues long. Germline CDR1 SGHRS, CDR2 YFSETQ. Trimming pared 0 bases from V and 3 bases from J, leaving 13 bases between.

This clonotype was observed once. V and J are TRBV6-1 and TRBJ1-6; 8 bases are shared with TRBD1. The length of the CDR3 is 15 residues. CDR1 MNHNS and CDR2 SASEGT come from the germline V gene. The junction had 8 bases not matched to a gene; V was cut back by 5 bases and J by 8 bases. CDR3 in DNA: TGTGCCAGCAGTCCGTGGACAGGGAGGGATTCACCCCTCCACTTT. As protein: CASSPWTGRDSPLHF.

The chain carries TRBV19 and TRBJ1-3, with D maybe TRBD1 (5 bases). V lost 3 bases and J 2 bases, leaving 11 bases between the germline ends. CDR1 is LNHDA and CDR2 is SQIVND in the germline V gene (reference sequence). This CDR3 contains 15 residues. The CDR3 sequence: CASSIGGSPGNTIYF. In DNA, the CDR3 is TGTGCCAGTAGTATCGGGGGGTCCCCTGGAAACACCATATATTTT.